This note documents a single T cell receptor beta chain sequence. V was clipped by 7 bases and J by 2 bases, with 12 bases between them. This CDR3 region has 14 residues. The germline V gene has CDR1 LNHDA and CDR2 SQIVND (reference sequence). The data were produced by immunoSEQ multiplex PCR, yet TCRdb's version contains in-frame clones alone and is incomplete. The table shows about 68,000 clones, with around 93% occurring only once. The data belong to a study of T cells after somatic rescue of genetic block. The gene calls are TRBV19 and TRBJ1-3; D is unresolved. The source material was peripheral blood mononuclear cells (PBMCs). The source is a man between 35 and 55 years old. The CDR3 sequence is CASTEIAAGNTIYF. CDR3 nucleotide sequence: TGTGCCAGTACAGAAATCGCTGCTGGAAACACCATATATTTT.